The 28 T cell receptor beta chains below all came from one sample that was sequenced in a study of T cell repertoires in cytomegalovirus infection (dated by TCRdb to between 2017 and 2020). The reads were generated on an Illumina HiSeq 1500. TCRdb applied fastp at Q25 and MiXCR to the public reads, then kept only in-frame beta chains. Entries are consolidated by CDR3 protein sequence, retaining the most common genes and DNA. The sample records about 180,000 distinct CDR3 sequences, around 15% of which are singletons. The ten largest clonotypes hold 27% of the sample. The sequenced sample was PBMCs. The receptors derive from a human donor in good health (CMV status not recorded). Some clones in this sample may be carry-over from other donors' samples.

This clonotype was seen many times. DNA for the CDR3: TGTGCCAGCAGCCGACAGGGTAGGAGCACAGATACGCAGTATTTT. Translating gives CASSRQGRSTDTQYF. The chain links TRBV7-3 to TRBJ2-3; 7 bases are a match to TRBD1. The junction had 5 bases not matched to a gene; V was cut back by 5 bases and J by 0 bases. The CDR3 sequence is 15 residues long. CDR1 SGHTA and CDR2 FQGTGA come from the germline V gene. The full variable domain, with the rest looked up from reference TRBV7-3 and TRBJ2-3, is GAGVSQTPSNKVTEKGKYVELRCDPISGHTALYWYRQSLGQGPEFLIYFQGTGAADDSGLPNDRFFAVRPEGSVSTLKIQRTERGDSAVYLCASSRQGRSTDTQYFGPGTRLTVL.

This clonotype was picked up a small number of times. The chain recombines TRBV20-1 with TRBJ1-6; no clear D gene. Trimming left V 6 bases short and J 0 bases short, with 12 bases between. Germline CDR1 DFQATT, CDR2 SNEGSKA (reference sequence). This CDR3 is built from 15 residues. CDR3 DNA sequence: TGCAGTGCGAGGCCTCTGAGCTCCTATAATTCACCCCTCCACTTT. Its protein is CSARPLSSYNSPLHF.

The rearrangement links TRBV19 to TRBJ2-1; D is ambiguous. This CDR3 has 15 amino acids. Trimming stripped 1 base from V and 1 base from J, with 8 bases between. Germline assignment: CDR1 LNHDA and CDR2 SQIVND (reference sequence). This CDR3 is CASSIGVPSYNEQFF. The CDR3 bases are TGTGCCAGTAGTATAGGGGTCCCGTCCTACAATGAGCAGTTCTTC.

The chain is built from TRBV18 and TRBJ2-7, with 10 bases lining up with TRBD1. The CDR3 is made up of 15 amino acids. Germline trimming cut 5 bases from V and 0 bases from J; bases unmatched to any gene: 4. CDR1 and CDR2 from the germline V gene are KGHSH and LQKENI. CDR3 sequence: CASSMDRGVSYEQYF. The CDR3 nucleotides are TGTGCCAGCTCAATGGACAGGGGGGTCTCCTACGAGCAGTACTTC.

This clonotype was seen a handful of times. This chain connects TRBV29-1 to TRBJ2-7; 7 bases align to TRBD1. J gave up 4 bases and V 1 base, and 4 bases lay outside the gene matches. In germline, CDR1 is SQVTM, CDR2 ANQGSEA. This CDR3 spans 13 amino acids. The CDR3 protein is CSVEGTGVYEQYF. In nucleotides, the CDR3 is TGCAGCGTTGAAGGGACAGGAGTTTACGAGCAGTACTTC.

This clonotype was detected many times. The gene calls are TRBV7-3 and TRBJ1-1, with D uncertain. This CDR3 contains 13 residues. Trimming left V 1 base short and J 6 bases short, with 9 bases between. CDR1 and CDR2 (germline): SGHTA, FQGTGA. The CDR3, as DNA: TGTGCCAGCAGCTTAAACAAAGGTGCTGAAGCTTTCTTT. Amino acid sequence: CASSLNKGAEAFF.

The table lists this clonotype with many counts. The chain joins TRBV6-2 or TRBV6-3 to TRBJ2-3, with a possible D match to TRBD2 (5 bases). Trimming stripped 6 bases from V and 6 bases from J, with 13 bases between. The CDR3 totals 13 residues. Germline assignment: CDR1 MNHEY and CDR2 SVGEGT. CDR3 bases: TGTGCCAGCAGCCTCCCGGGGTCGGATACGCAGTATTTT. It yields the protein CASSLPGSDTQYF.

This clonotype was recorded at least ten times. This rearrangement joins TRBV6-1 to TRBJ2-3; 13 bases are a match to TRBD2. The V and J ends lost 6 bases and 6 bases, in that order; junction bases with no gene match: 6. CDR1 is MNHNS, CDR2 SASEGT, per germline. The CDR3 consists of 15 residues. The CDR3 coding sequence is TGTGCCAGCAGCCGTGGACTAGCGGGAGTGGATACGCAGTATTTT. Its protein product is CASSRGLAGVDTQYF.

The CDR3 is CASSVVPSGGASTDTQYF. Here the CDR3 DNA reads TGTGCCAGCAGCGTAGTCCCTAGCGGGGGTGCCTCCACAGATACGCAGTATTTT. The J gene is TRBJ2-3, the V gene TRBV9, with 10 bases fitting TRBD2. There are 18 residues in the CDR3. Germline loops: CDR1 SGDLS, CDR2 YYNGEE. With V trimmed by 0 bases and J by 2 bases, 9 bases remained unmatched.

This clonotype was observed a handful of times. The genes are TRBV2 and TRBJ1-1; D is ambiguous. There are 11 residues in the CDR3. V lost 8 bases to trimming and J lost 3 bases, with 7 bases between them. Germline lookup yields CDR1 SNHLY and CDR2 FYNNEI. The CDR3 protein is CASGRYTEAFF. The CDR3 DNA reads as TGTGCCAGCGGACGGTACACTGAAGCTTTCTTT.

This clonotype was seen a few times. V and J are TRBV6-2 or TRBV6-3 and TRBJ2-1, with 13 bases identical to TRBD2. V trimming: 2 bases; J trimming: 4 bases; junction bases outside the gene matches: 2. CDR1 is MNHEY and CDR2 is SVGEGT in the germline V gene. The CDR3 consists of 16 residues. CDR3 coding DNA: TGTGCCAGCAGTTACACGGGACTAGCGGGGTACAATGAGCAGTTCTTC. It translates to CASSYTGLAGYNEQFF.

V usage is TRBV12-3 or TRBV12-4 and J usage is TRBJ1-1; TRBD1 matches at 8 bases. There are 15 residues in the CDR3. V was pared by 7 bases and J by 1 base, with 8 bases of the junction left unmatched. CDR3 bases: TGTGCCAGCAAGAACAACGGACAGGGGAACACTGAAGCTTTCTTT. This gives the protein CASKNNGQGNTEAFF.

The sample holds many counts of this clonotype. The chain uses TRBV7-2 and TRBJ2-6; D not resolved. Trimming removed 2 bases from V and 0 bases from J, with 11 bases in between. Germline loops: CDR1 SGHTA, CDR2 FQGNSA. This CDR3 is 17 amino acids long. CDR3 in DNA: TGTGCCAGCAGCTTAACGTTGAGGAGCTCTGGGGCCAACGTCCTGACTTTC. It encodes CASSLTLRSSGANVLTF.

In this sample, this clonotype turned up many times. The V gene is TRBV2, the J gene TRBJ2-5; 13 positions agree with TRBD2. Trimming removed 8 bases from V and 5 bases from J; junction bases left unmatched: 11. Germline values: CDR1 SNHLY, CDR2 FYNNEI. This CDR3 region has 16 residues. The CDR3 region has the DNA TGTGCCAGCCCTCTCACGACTAGCGGGAGGATGGAGACCCAGTACTTC. Residues: CASPLTTSGRMETQYF.

The V and J genes are TRBV10-3 and TRBJ2-7, with 10 bases lining up with TRBD1. From germline, CDR1 is ENHRY and CDR2 SYGVKD. Trimming at V came to 7 bases and at J to 8 bases, leaving 5 bases not matched to a gene. The CDR3 is 12 residues long. CDR3 bases: TGTGCCATCACCTCGGACAGGGGGAAGCAGTACTTC. Translating gives CAITSDRGKQYF.

This clonotype occurred a few times. V is TRBV7-9 and J is TRBJ2-2; D tentatively reads TRBD1 or TRBD2 (5 bases each). Germline lookup yields CDR1 SEHNR and CDR2 FQNEAQ (reference sequence). Trimming left V 3 bases short and J 2 bases short, with 10 bases between. This CDR3 region has 15 residues. The CDR3 nucleotides are TGTGCCAGCAGCTTTCTCCGGGACAACACCGGGGAGCTGTTTTTT. Its translation: CASSFLRDNTGELFF.

Many counts were recorded for this clonotype. The chain links TRBV4-1 to TRBJ1-1, with D uncertain. From germline, CDR1 is MGHRA and CDR2 YSYEKL. This CDR3 is built from 16 residues. V was trimmed by 0 bases and J by 0 bases, leaving 11 bases between them. In DNA, the CDR3 is TGCGCCAGCAGCCAAGATCGGGCACGGTTGAACACTGAAGCTTTCTTT. It yields the protein CASSQDRARLNTEAFF.

There are many counts of this clonotype. The CDR3 spells CASSLDGSSTDTQYF. The DNA of the CDR3 is TGTGCCAGCAGCTTAGATGGCTCCTCCACAGATACGCAGTATTTT. This chain uses TRBV7-2 with TRBJ2-3; D call uncertain. Germline assignment: CDR1 SGHTA and CDR2 FQGNSA. V was cut by 1 base and J by 2 bases, with 10 bases left in between. The CDR3 sequence is 15 residues long. Supplemented by reference TRBV7-2 and TRBJ2-3, the full variable domain reads GAGVSQSPSNKVTEKGKDVELRCDPISGHTALYWYRQSLGQGLEFLIYFQGNSAPDKSGLPSDRFSAERTGGSVSTLTIQRTQQEDSAVYLCASSLDGSSTDTQYFGPGTRLTVL.

This clonotype showed up many times. The chain employs TRBV6-2 or TRBV6-3 and TRBJ2-1, with no clear D. CDR1 MNHEY and CDR2 SVGEGT come from the germline V gene. V lost 0 bases and J 3 bases, leaving 6 bases between the germline ends. The CDR3 runs 14 residues. CDR3 region: CASSYSTYYNEQFF. The CDR3 DNA reads as TGTGCCAGCAGTTACTCTACCTACTACAATGAGCAGTTCTTC.

This clonotype was seen once. The V and J genes are TRBV19 and TRBJ1-2, with D possibly being TRBD1 (5 bases). The germline V gene has CDR1 LNHDA and CDR2 SQIVND (reference sequence). The CDR3 has 13 amino acids. Trimming pared 5 bases from V and 4 bases from J, leaving 11 bases between. The CDR3 region is CASSLGVSYGYTF. CDR3 in DNA: TGTGCCAGTAGTCTAGGGGTATCCTATGGCTACACCTTC. The full variable domain, completed using reference TRBV19 and TRBJ1-2, is DGGITQSPKYLFRKEGQNVTLSCEQNLNHDAMYWYRQDPGQGLRLIYYSQIVNDFQKGDIAEGYSVSREKKESFPLTVTSAQKNPTAFYLCASSLGVSYGYTFGSGTRLTVV.

This clonotype showed up many times. The gene calls are TRBV7-2 and TRBJ1-5; no clear D gene. CDR1 SGHTA and CDR2 FQGNSA come from the germline V gene. Deletions cut 1 base from V and 7 bases from J, with 11 bases between. The CDR3 spans 14 residues. As DNA, the CDR3 is TGTGCCAGCAGCTTAGATGTAGGGATCCAGCCCCAGCATTTT. Protein product: CASSLDVGIQPQHF.

This clonotype was found many times. The chain recombines TRBV6-2 or TRBV6-3 with TRBJ1-5, with 9 bases lining up with TRBD1. V was clipped by 5 bases and J by 2 bases; unmatched bases: 4. The CDR3 totals 15 residues. The germline CDR1 and CDR2 sequences are MNHEY and SVGEGT. The CDR3 coding sequence is TGTGCCAGCAGTACCACAGGGGGCGGCAATCAGCCCCAGCATTTT. Amino acid sequence: CASSTTGGGNQPQHF.

Concerning this clonotype itself: A much bigger clone sits one base away, suggesting this may be a read error. V and J are TRBV7-2 and TRBJ2-1; D is unresolved. Germline values: CDR1 SGHTA, CDR2 FQGNSA. The CDR3 runs 15 residues. The CDR3 loop is CASFPVVSSYNEQSF. The CDR3, as DNA: TGTGCCAGCTTTCCTGTGGTTAGCTCCTACAATGAGCAGTCCTTC.

CDR3 nucleotides: TGTGCCACAGGCGGACAGGGAAGAAACACCATATATTTT. This translates into CATGGQGRNTIYF. The V call is TRBV19, the J call TRBJ1-3; 8 bases align to TRBD1. V gave up 10 bases and J gave up 5 bases; unmatched junction bases: 7. This CDR3 spans 13 amino acids. In germline, CDR1 is LNHDA, CDR2 SQIVND (reference sequence).

This clonotype was recorded at least ten times. The chain recombines TRBV7-2 with TRBJ2-5, with D perhaps being TRBD1 or TRBD2 (6 bases each). V was clipped by 1 base and J by 4 bases, with 13 bases between them. Germline CDR1 is SGHTA and CDR2 is FQGNSA. The CDR3 sequence is 15 residues long. The CDR3 sequence is CASSLEGGTGETQYF. The CDR3 DNA is TGTGCCAGCAGCTTAGAGGGGGGAACAGGAGAGACCCAGTACTTC.

By sample fraction, this clonotype is medium-sized. V gene TRBV7-8 combines with J gene TRBJ2-2; 7 bases line up with TRBD1. The ends lost 6 bases at V and 2 bases at J; junction bases unmatched: 12. The CDR3 is 17 residues long. Germline CDR1 is SGHVS and CDR2 is FQNEAQ. The chain's CDR3 is CASRLGDSHRNTGELFF. The CDR3 DNA reads as TGTGCCAGCAGACTCGGGGACAGCCATCGAAACACCGGGGAGCTGTTTTTT. Full variable domain (missing parts from reference TRBV7-8 and TRBJ2-2): GAGVSQSPRYKVAKRGQDVALRCDPISGHVSLFWYQQALGQGPEFLTYFQNEAQLDKSGLPSDRFFAERPEGSVSTLKIQRTQQEDSAVYLCASRLGDSHRNTGELFFGEGSRLTVL.

This clonotype was recorded many times. The chain uses TRBV7-6 and TRBJ1-2, with D unresolved. The germline gives CDR1 SGHVS, CDR2 FNYEAQ. The V end lost 4 bases, the J end lost 3 bases, and 6 bases lay between the germline ends. The CDR3 extends over 12 amino acids. The CDR3 sequence is CASSSGDYGYTF. The CDR3 DNA reads as TGTGCCAGCAGCTCCGGGGACTATGGCTACACCTTC.

This clonotype was recorded many times. The V call is TRBV18, the J call TRBJ2-5, with a possible D match to TRBD2 (5 bases). Germline loops: CDR1 KGHSH, CDR2 LQKENI. This CDR3 spans 13 amino acids. Between the trimmed V and J ends, which lost 8 bases and 4 bases, there was a span of 14 bases. The CDR3, as DNA: TGTGCCAGCAGCCCCGGGGTGCGAGAGACCCAGTACTTC. This translates into CASSPGVRETQYF.